The 15 T cell receptor beta chains below were found in one sample sequenced in a study of blood T cells in healthy people across ages (dated by TCRdb to about 2015). Library generation was performed with 5' RACE. TCRdb shows the sequencer as Illumina HiSeq 2500. The second PCR ran for about 6 to 11 cycles and used a J-beta primer mix along with a sample-barcoded 5' primer. TCRdb trimmed public reads at Q25 via fastp, called clones via MiXCR and kept in-frame beta chains. Under each unique CDR3 protein, matching rows form one entry showing the most common genes and DNA. The sample table holds about a million distinct CDR3 sequences, of which roughly 51% were seen once. About a fifth of the sample belongs to the ten largest clones. The sample was blood. Receptor source: a woman aged 55-69 years in good health.

This clonotype occurred a few times. The chain has TRBV12-3 or TRBV12-4 and TRBJ1-5; possibly TRBD1 for D (5 bases). This CDR3 comprises 16 residues. Trimming stripped 3 bases from V and 0 bases from J, with 12 bases between. The chain's CDR3 is CASSFQGTYSNQPQHF. The CDR3 DNA sequence: TGTGCCAGCAGTTTCCAGGGCACCTATAGCAATCAGCCCCAGCATTTT.

V gene TRBV29-1 combines with J gene TRBJ2-5; tentative D call: TRBD1 (7 bases). V was clipped by 7 bases and J by 5 bases, with 32 bases between them. The V gene's germline CDR1 is SQVTM and CDR2 ANQGSEA. The CDR3 loop spans 18 amino acids. Written as DNA, the CDR3 is TGCAGCGCCCGACAGGGAAAAGGGATAGCGGTCGTCCGGGAGACCCAGTACTTC. Its protein is CSARQGKGIAVVRETQYF.

The chain carries TRBV12-3 or TRBV12-4 and TRBJ2-5; weak D call: TRBD2 (6 bases). This CDR3 contains 12 residues. V lost 7 bases and J lost 11, with 17 bases in between. CDR3 DNA sequence: TGTGCCAGCACCAGGACTAACGATGAGCAGTACTTC. It encodes CASTRTNDEQYF.

The chain carries TRBV7-7 and TRBJ2-3; 13 nucleotides agree with TRBD2. This CDR3 is 16 amino acids long. Germline CDR1 SSHAT, CDR2 FNYEAQ (reference sequence). The V gene end was trimmed by 5 bases and the J gene end by 2 bases; junction bases not matched to a gene: 4. The CDR3 protein is CASSTGTSGNTDTQYF. The CDR3 DNA follows: TGTGCCAGCAGCACCGGGACTAGCGGGAACACAGATACGCAGTATTTT.

The rearrangement uses TRBV6-2 or TRBV6-3 and TRBJ2-7; TRBD2 matches 13 bases. V lost 2 bases and J lost 4; bases outside the gene matches: 5. This CDR3 contains 16 residues. Germline CDR1 reads MNHEY; CDR2 reads SVGEGT. Here the CDR3 reads CASSYGTSGTLYEQYF. The CDR3 nucleotides are TGTGCCAGCAGTTACGGGACTAGCGGGACTCTATACGAGCAGTACTTC.

This sequence joins TRBV6-1 and TRBJ2-4; D gene unclear. Germline assignment: CDR1 MNHNS and CDR2 SASEGT. CDR3 length: 13 residues. V was cut by 6 bases and J by 13 bases, with 19 bases left in between. CDR3 amino acids: CASSPRVSNEQYF. CDR3 nucleotide sequence: TGTGCCAGCAGCCCCCGTGTCTCCAATGAGCAGTACTTC.

The rearrangement uses TRBV5-1 and TRBJ2-5; maybe TRBD2 (5 bases). V gave up 4 bases and J gave up 0 bases, with 13 bases separating them. Germline V CDR1 and CDR2: SGHRS, YFSETQ. This CDR3 is 15 amino acids long. The CDR3 loop reads CASSPTRTYQETQYF. The CDR3 coding sequence is TGCGCCAGCAGCCCCACCCGGACTTACCAAGAGACCCAGTACTTC.

This chain joins TRBV3-1 and TRBJ2-7; D is perhaps TRBD1 (6 bases). V was clipped by 7 bases and J by 3 bases, with 13 bases between them. Germline V CDR1 and CDR2: LGHDT, YNNKEL (reference sequence). CDR3 size: 13 residues. As DNA, the CDR3 is TGTGCCAGCAAACTAGGACAGAGCTACGAGCAGTACTTC. Protein sequence: CASKLGQSYEQYF.

This clonotype was picked up a small number of times. This rearrangement joins TRBV20-1 to TRBJ2-3; D may be TRBD2 (6 bases). This CDR3 spans 16 amino acids. V was cut by 4 bases and J by 2 bases, with 19 bases left in between. From germline, CDR1 is DFQATT and CDR2 SNEGSKA (reference sequence). The CDR3: CSANSFRAGPTDTQYF. Written as DNA, the CDR3 is TGCAGTGCTAATTCGTTTCGCGCGGGACCCACAGATACGCAGTATTTT.

This chain uses TRBV6-2 or TRBV6-3 with TRBJ2-3, with D possibly TRBD2 on 5 matching bases. The CDR3 is 14 amino acids. Germline lookup yields CDR1 MNHEY and CDR2 SVGEGT. The germline V and J ends were trimmed by 10 bases and 0 bases, with 14 bases remaining between them. CDR3 sequence reads: CATQRADSTDTQYF. CDR3 DNA: TGTGCCACCCAGAGAGCGGATAGCACAGATACGCAGTATTTT.

The chain uses TRBV4-1 and TRBJ2-5, with 8 nucleotides matching TRBD1. Germline CDR1 and CDR2: MGHRA and YSYEKL. The CDR3 is 15 amino acids. V gave up 2 bases and J gave up 4 bases; unmatched junction bases: 6. Here the CDR3 reads CASSQNPRGRETQYF. The CDR3 nucleotides read TGCGCCAGCAGCCAAAACCCCAGGGGGCGAGAGACCCAGTACTTC.

With regard to this clonotype: At one boundary the junction diverges from the germline segment, which might be a read error. The chain uses TRBV3-1 and TRBJ1-5, with D tentatively TRBD1 (5 bases). This CDR3 region has 15 residues. CDR1 is LGHDT and CDR2 is YNNKEL in the germline V gene (reference sequence). CDR3 in amino acids: CVSSQGPGSNQPQHF. The CDR3, as DNA: TGTGTCAGCAGCCAAGGGCCAGGGAGCAATCAGCCCCAGCATTTT.

This clonotype was detected many times. V usage is TRBV7-2 and J usage is TRBJ2-2; possible D gene TRBD2, 5 bases. Trimming stripped 5 bases from V and 5 bases from J, with 15 bases between. The CDR3 sequence is 15 residues long. Germline V lookup: CDR1 SGHTA, CDR2 FQGNSA. The CDR3 is CASSRRGGGTGELFF. CDR3 nucleotide sequence: TGTGCCAGCAGCCGACGAGGTGGAGGTACCGGGGAGCTGTTTTTT. Together with reference TRBV7-2 and TRBJ2-2, the CDR3 gives the full variable domain: GAGVSQSPSNKVTEKGKDVELRCDPISGHTALYWYRQSLGQGLEFLIYFQGNSAPDKSGLPSDRFSAERTGGSVSTLTIQRTQQEDSAVYLCASSRRGGGTGELFFGEGSRLTVL.

The table lists this clonotype with a few counts. The chain carries TRBV30 and TRBJ1-2; D not resolved. The CDR3 runs to 13 residues. Germline V lookup: CDR1 GTSNPN, CDR2 SVGIG (reference sequence). Trimming took 1 base from V and 4 from J, leaving 10 bases between them. The CDR3 DNA follows: TGTGCCTGGAGTGCCGGACTCGTCTATGGCTACACCTTC. It specifies CAWSAGLVYGYTF.

The chain recombines TRBV28 with TRBJ2-7, with D perhaps TRBD2 (7 bases). Germline CDR1 MDHEN, CDR2 SYDVKM. V lost 6 bases and J lost 4, with 19 bases in between. The CDR3 is 15 amino acids. This chain's CDR3 is CASSPPWGGKYEQYF. The CDR3, as DNA: TGTGCCAGCAGCCCCCCGTGGGGGGGCAAGTACGAGCAGTACTTC.